The clone carrying this T cell receptor beta chain has ten or more counts. As part of library construction, unique molecular identifiers were attached to individual cDNA molecules. TCRdb reprocessed the 5' RACE reads via MiXCR and lists one record per CDR3 protein. Of about 25,000 distinct CDR3 sequences listed, less than 6% are singletons. This entry comes from a study of early T cells in non-severe SARS-CoV-2 infection. At the level of the study: Sequenced material consisted of bulk RNA (from unsorted whole blood), and chains were unpaired.

The CDR3 covers 16 residues. CDR1 and CDR2 from the germline V gene are MNHNY and SVGAGI (reference sequence). Trimming removed 6 bases at V and 7 bases at J, with 22 bases between. The origin of this receptor is an adult who was a healthcare worker with PCR-confirmed SARS-CoV-2 infection or an uninfected control (not recorded which). The sample was whole blood. This rearrangement joins TRBV6-6 to TRBJ2-1, with D perhaps matching TRBD2 (7 bases). The CDR3 spells CASSSGGLGGANEQFF. CDR3 coding DNA: TGTGCCAGCAGCTCAGGTGGGCTAGGGGGGGCGAATGAGCAGTTCTTC.